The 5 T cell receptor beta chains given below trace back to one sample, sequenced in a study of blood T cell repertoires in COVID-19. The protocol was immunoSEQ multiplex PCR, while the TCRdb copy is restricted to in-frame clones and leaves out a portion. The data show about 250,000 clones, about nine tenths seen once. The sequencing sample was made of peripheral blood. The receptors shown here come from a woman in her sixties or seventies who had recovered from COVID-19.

The CDR3 region is CASSRGGVDGNTIYF. In nucleotides, the CDR3 is TGTGCCAGCAGCCGAGGGGGCGTAGATGGAAACACCATATATTTT. V and J are TRBV4-2 and TRBJ1-3; 7 bases map to TRBD1. Per germline, CDR1 LGHNA and CDR2 YNFKEQ. CDR3 length: 15 residues. With 4 bases clipped from V and 3 bases from J, the junction kept 6 bases outside the gene matches.

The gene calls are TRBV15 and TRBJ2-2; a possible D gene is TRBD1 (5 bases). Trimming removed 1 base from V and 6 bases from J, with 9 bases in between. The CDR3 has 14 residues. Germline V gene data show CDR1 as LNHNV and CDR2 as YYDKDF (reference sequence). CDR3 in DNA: TGTGCCACCAGCAGAGGCGAAGGGGCCGGGGAGCTGTTTTTT. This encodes CATSRGEGAGELFF.

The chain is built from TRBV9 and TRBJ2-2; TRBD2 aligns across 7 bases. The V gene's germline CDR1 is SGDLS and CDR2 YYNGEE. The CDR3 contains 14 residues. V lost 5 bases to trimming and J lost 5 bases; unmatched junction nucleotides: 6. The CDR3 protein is CASSSTRETGELFF. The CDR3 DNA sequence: TGTGCCAGCAGTTCTACGCGGGAGACCGGGGAGCTGTTTTTT.

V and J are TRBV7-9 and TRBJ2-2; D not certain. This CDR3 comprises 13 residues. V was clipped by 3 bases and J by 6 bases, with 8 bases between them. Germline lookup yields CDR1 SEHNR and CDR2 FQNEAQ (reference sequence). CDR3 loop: CASSFNAPGELFF. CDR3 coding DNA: TGTGCCAGCAGCTTTAACGCGCCCGGGGAGCTGTTTTTT.

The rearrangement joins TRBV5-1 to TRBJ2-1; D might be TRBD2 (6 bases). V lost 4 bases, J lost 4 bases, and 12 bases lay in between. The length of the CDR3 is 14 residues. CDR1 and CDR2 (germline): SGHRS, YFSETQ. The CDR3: CASSAGGVYNEQFF. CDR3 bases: TGCGCCAGCAGCGCCGGGGGAGTATACAATGAGCAGTTCTTC.